This T cell receptor beta chain was identified during a study of chronic HIV infection and antiretroviral therapy. Each CDR3 protein is one row after TCRdb ran MiXCR on the 5' RACE reads. The top ten hold 2.5% of the sample, which has fewer than 40,000 distinct CDR3 sequences, over 7% seen once. In germline, CDR1 is MNHEY, CDR2 SMNVEV (reference sequence). CDR3 length: 14 residues. V shed 5 bases and J shed 7 bases, with 15 bases lying between them. This receptor was obtained from an adult who had HIV and had not received antiretroviral therapy, or was an uninfected healthy control (not recorded which). The rearrangement links TRBV27 to TRBJ1-5; D may be TRBD1 (5 bases). Sequencing was done on a sample of peripheral blood. The CDR3 loop is CASSLGRDKQPQHF. The CDR3 coding sequence is TGTGCCAGCAGTCTAGGCAGGGATAAGCAGCCCCAGCATTTT.